This T cell receptor beta chain is drawn from a study of OX40 agonist ivuxolimab in advanced cancers. Study outcomes and limitations: The expanded peripheral T cells' antigen specificity was not determined. Researchers report that CD8+ T cells had, on average, more expanded clones than CD4+. Compared with others, partial responders at 0.1-3.0 mg/kg displayed clonal expansion among the lowest.

TCRdb's copy holds only in-frame clones and misses some; the assay was immunoSEQ multiplex PCR. The data show approximately 20,000 clones, around 87% seen once. On this clone: What it recognizes is unknown.

This CDR3 contains 13 residues. Trimming shortened V by 5 bases and J by 1 base, and 9 bases separated the two germline ends. The germline CDR1 and CDR2 sequences are SEHNR and FQNEAQ (reference sequence). The sample in question was CD4+ or CD8+ T cells sorted from blood, obtained in a trial of the OX40 agonist ivuxolimab. This sequence was found in an adult with an advanced solid tumor such as melanoma, head and neck, liver or kidney cancer. This chain connects TRBV7-9 to TRBJ2-7; possible D gene TRBD1, 5 bases. CDR3 DNA: TGTGCCAGCAGCGCACAGGTTTCCTACGAGCAGTACTTC. Encoded protein: CASSAQVSYEQYF.